This is a list of T cell receptor beta chains from one sample in a study of cytomegalovirus exposure and HLA in healthy donors. The method was immunoSEQ multiplex PCR; TCRdb's version includes in-frame clones alone and lacks a portion of them. This repertoire shows about 170,000 clones, approximately 78% found once; its top ten account for 2.4%. Sequencing was performed on PBMCs. Every receptor here comes from a male donor in good health and CMV-seronegative. The conserved cysteine and the conserved F or W are not part of the CDR3 here. D genes are given only for firm matches.

TRBJ1-5	TRBV28	TRBD1	ASSLGQEGGQPQH
TRBJ2-3	TRBV7-9	-	ASSPTRNGADTQY
TRBJ1-1	TRBV19	-	ASSTGQFGNTEAF
TRBJ2-1	TRBV5-1	TRBD1	ASSLGQGAYEQF
TRBJ2-6	TRBV27	-	ASSSPRTAGANVLT
TRBJ1-2	TRBV29-1	TRBD1	SVKPGQGINYGYP
TRBJ1-2	TRBV5-4	-	ASSLGAGWPGYP
TRBJ2-5	TRBV28	-	ASSLRGVRETQY
TRBJ2-4	TRBV28	-	ASSLGQGWAKNIQY
-	TRBV27	TRBD2	ASSLYSGIMSYEQY
TRBJ1-5	TRBV6-1	-	ASTRGGASNQPQH
TRBJ2-7	TRBV5-6	-	ASSNVDSSEQY
TRBJ2-6	TRBV14	TRBD2	ASSRRGTASGANVLT
TRBJ2-7	TRBV28	TRBD1	ASQSRGQGFSYEQY
TRBJ1-6	TRBV27	-	ASSEDSPNNSPLH
TRBJ1-1	TRBV7-8	-	ASSLAQAHTEAF
TRBJ2-7	TRBV6-1	-	ASSEGRGVNEQY
TRBJ1-2	TRBV19	-	ASSILRGRENGYT
-	TRBV4-2	TRBD2	ASSQDPLASGGYEQY
TRBJ2-7	TRBV27	TRBD1	ASSFVGRGSGEQY
TRBJ1-3	TRBV5-4	-	ASSLGRRGNSGNTIY
TRBJ2-5	TRBV18	TRBD2	ASSPLASGRQETQY
TRBJ2-6	TRBV2	-	ASSEGVSSSGANVLT
TRBJ2-1	TRBV29-1	-	SVDAREVHNEQF
TRBJ1-2	TRBV7-2	TRBD1	ASSRVGSGTGAYGYT
TRBJ1-6	TRBV25-1	TRBD1	ASSVTGQGNSPLH